The clone carrying this T cell receptor (beta chain) occurred a few times. The entry originates in a study of OX40 agonist ivuxolimab in advanced cancers. Libraries were prepared by immunoSEQ multiplex PCR; TCRdb keeps only in-frame clonotypes and omits some of them. In the table there are 70,000 to 80,000 clones, roughly three quarters of which are singletons. The clonotype was recovered from an adult with an advanced solid tumor such as melanoma, head and neck, liver or kidney cancer. Sequenced material: CD4+ or CD8+ T cells sorted from blood, taken in a trial of the OX40 agonist ivuxolimab.

In nucleotides, the CDR3 is TGTGCCAGCAGTGAGGGTAGCGGGGGGACCTACGAGCAGTACTTC. It specifies CASSEGSGGTYEQYF. The chain links TRBV2 to TRBJ2-7; 10 bases are shared with TRBD2. CDR3 length equals 15 residues. The V gene's germline CDR1 is SNHLY and CDR2 FYNNEI. V dropped 3 bases and J dropped 2; count of bases not matched to a gene: 4.